These 9 T cell receptor beta chains were sequenced from one sample in a study of graft-versus-host responses after intestinal transplantation. Profiling relied on immunoSEQ multiplex PCR, and the TCRdb table lists in-frame clones only, not all of them. The sample gives 85,000 to 100,000 clones, 90% to 95% of which show up once; 1.5% to 2.5% is in the top ten. These receptors are not linked to any known antigen. Sequencing was performed on unstimulated CD8+ T cells sorted from spleen or lymph node cells, taken before intestinal transplant. These receptors were taken from a human donor who received an intestinal transplant.

This chain joins TRBV10-1 and TRBJ1-5; maybe TRBD1 (5 bases). The CDR3 totals 13 residues. Trimming shortened V by 8 bases and J by 3 bases, and 11 bases separated the two germline ends. Germline lookup yields CDR1 WNHNN and CDR2 SYGVQD (reference sequence). The CDR3 region is CASFDRINQPQHF. The CDR3 DNA follows: TGCGCCAGCTTCGACAGAATCAATCAGCCCCAGCATTTT.

This rearrangement joins TRBV10-2 to TRBJ2-7, with D possibly matching TRBD1 (7 bases). The V gene lost 3 bases and the J gene lost 4 bases, with 13 bases spanning the gap. The CDR3 loop spans 14 amino acids. CDR1 is WSHSY, CDR2 SAAADI, per germline. The CDR3 spells CASSETGEVYEQYF. The CDR3 DNA sequence: TGCGCCAGCAGTGAAACAGGGGAGGTGTACGAGCAGTACTTC.

This chain connects TRBV5-5 to TRBJ2-2; 10 positions match TRBD1. J gave up 6 bases and V 2 bases, and 1 base lay outside the gene matches. Germline CDR1 SGHKS, CDR2 YYEKEE (reference sequence). CDR3 length: 14 residues. The CDR3: CASSFGQGAGELFF. The CDR3 DNA is TGTGCCAGCAGCTTCGGACAGGGGGCCGGGGAGCTGTTTTTT.

A word on this clone: Other DNA sequences in this sample translate to the same CDR3. This chain joins TRBV11-2 and TRBJ1-2, with 7 bases identical to TRBD1. Per the germline V gene, CDR1 is SGHAT and CDR2 is FQNNGV. CDR3 length equals 14 residues. V was pared by 5 bases and J by 3 bases, with 6 bases of the junction left unmatched. CDR3: CASSTTGVDYGYTF. The CDR3 nucleotides read TGTGCCAGCAGCACCACAGGGGTGGACTATGGCTACACCTTC.

This clone came up a few times. CDR3 in amino acids: CSVGGGSSYNEQFF. The DNA for the CDR3 is TGCAGCGTTGGCGGAGGGAGCTCCTACAATGAGCAGTTCTTC. The chain couples TRBV29-1 to TRBJ2-1, with a weak D call TRBD2 (6 bases). The CDR3 extends over 14 amino acids. Trimming removed 4 bases at V and 0 bases at J, with 10 bases between. Germline CDR1 reads SQVTM; CDR2 reads ANQGSEA.

The J gene is TRBJ1-3, the V gene TRBV15; tentative D call: TRBD1 (5 bases). V was pared by 0 bases and J by 0 bases, with 15 bases between. The CDR3 is 18 residues long. CDR1 is LNHNV and CDR2 is YYDKDF in the germline V gene (reference sequence). This CDR3 is CATSRDLMTVLSGNTIYF. CDR3 sequence (DNA): TGTGCCACCAGCAGAGACCTAATGACAGTCCTCTCTGGAAACACCATATATTTT.

V and J are TRBV30 and TRBJ1-1; TRBD1 might be the D (5 bases). From germline, CDR1 is GTSNPN and CDR2 SVGIG (reference sequence). V lost 4 bases to trimming and J lost 11 bases, with 23 bases between them. The CDR3 is 14 residues long. CDR3 protein: CAWNLFQGMSHAFF. DNA for the CDR3: TGTGCCTGGAACCTATTCCAGGGAATGAGCCACGCTTTCTTT. Full variable domain (missing parts from reference TRBV30 and TRBJ1-1): SQTIHQWPATLVQPVGSPLSLECTVEGTSNPNLYWYRQAAGRGLQLLFYSVGIGQISSEVPQNLSASRPQDRQFILSSKKLLLSDSGFYLCAWNLFQGMSHAFFGQGTRLTVV.

The CDR3 coding sequence is TGCAGCGTTAGTGACAGGAAAGGCGATCAGCCCCAGCATTTT. Protein: CSVSDRKGDQPQHF. The chain uses TRBV29-1 and TRBJ1-5; the D gene is possibly TRBD1 (6 bases). This CDR3 region has 14 residues. The V gene's germline CDR1 is SQVTM and CDR2 ANQGSEA. The V and J ends lost 5 bases and 5 bases respectively, with 16 bases between them.

The V and J genes are TRBV19 and TRBJ2-3; 14 positions agree with TRBD2. This CDR3 has 18 residues. Per germline, CDR1 LNHDA and CDR2 SQIVND (reference sequence). V gave up 5 bases and J gave up 1 base; unmatched junction bases: 8. This chain's CDR3 is CASSVTSGGALGTDTQYF. As DNA, the CDR3 is TGTGCCAGTAGTGTGACTAGCGGGGGGGCGTTGGGCACAGATACGCAGTATTTT. Based on the CDR3 plus reference TRBV19 and TRBJ2-3, the full variable domain is DGGITQSPKYLFRKEGQNVTLSCEQNLNHDAMYWYRQDPGQGLRLIYYSQIVNDFQKGDIAEGYSVSREKKESFPLTVTSAQKNPTAFYLCASSVTSGGALGTDTQYFGPGTRLTVL.